Described below is a single T cell receptor beta chain sequence and its context. The antigen is undetermined. PCR involved 60 Vbeta and 13 Jbeta primers. The data were produced by immunoSEQ multiplex PCR, yet TCRdb's version contains in-frame clones alone and is incomplete. The sample has roughly 190,000 clones; 81% are singletons. V gave up 4 bases and J gave up 6 bases; unmatched junction bases: 3. The CDR3 consists of 12 residues. Per the germline V gene, CDR1 is LNHDA and CDR2 is SQIVND (reference sequence). The data belong to a study of cytomegalovirus exposure and HLA in healthy donors. Study in general: Across 300 to 400 genotyped donors, just over 80% landed in the Caucasian-associated ancestry cluster. Study results and limitations: Prediction of most subjects' HLA-A and HLA-B alleles by TCR beta sequences was reportedly accurate. In an earlier analysis, about 90% or about 30%: the productive usage of most TCR beta V segments.

This clonotype was sampled from a man between 18 and 29 years old in good health and CMV-seronegative. Sequencing used PBMCs. The chain links TRBV19 to TRBJ2-7; the match to TRBD1 covers 7 bases. In nucleotides, the CDR3 is TGTGCCAGTAGTAACGACAGGGTCGAGCAGTACTTC. It is translated as CASSNDRVEQYF.